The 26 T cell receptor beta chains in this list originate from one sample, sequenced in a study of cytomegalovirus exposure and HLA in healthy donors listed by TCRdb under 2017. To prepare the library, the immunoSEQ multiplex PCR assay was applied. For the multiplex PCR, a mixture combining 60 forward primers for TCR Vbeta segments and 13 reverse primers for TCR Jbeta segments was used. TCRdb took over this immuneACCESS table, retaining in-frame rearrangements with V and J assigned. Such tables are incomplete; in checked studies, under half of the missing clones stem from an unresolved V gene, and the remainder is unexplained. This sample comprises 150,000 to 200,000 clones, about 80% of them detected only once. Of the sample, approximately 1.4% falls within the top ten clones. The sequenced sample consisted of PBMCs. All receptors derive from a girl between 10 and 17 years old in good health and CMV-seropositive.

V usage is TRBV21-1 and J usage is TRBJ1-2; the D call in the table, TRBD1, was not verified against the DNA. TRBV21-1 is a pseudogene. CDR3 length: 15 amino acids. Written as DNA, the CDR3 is TGTGCCAGCCTCAAAGGTAGGACACTGGTCTATGGCTACACCTTC. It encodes CASLKGRTLVYGYTF.

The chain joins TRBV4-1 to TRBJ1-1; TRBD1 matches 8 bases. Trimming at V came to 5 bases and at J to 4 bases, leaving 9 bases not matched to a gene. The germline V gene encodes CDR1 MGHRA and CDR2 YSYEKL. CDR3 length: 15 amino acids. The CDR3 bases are TGCGCCAGCAGCTTTGCGTCCGGGACAGGCACTGAAGCTTTCTTT. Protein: CASSFASGTGTEAFF.

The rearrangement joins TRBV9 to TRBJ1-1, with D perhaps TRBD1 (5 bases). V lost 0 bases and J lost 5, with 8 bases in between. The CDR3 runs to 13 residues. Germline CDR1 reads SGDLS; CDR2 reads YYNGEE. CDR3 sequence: CASSVDRRTEAFF. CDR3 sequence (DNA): TGTGCCAGCAGCGTAGACAGGAGAACTGAAGCTTTCTTT. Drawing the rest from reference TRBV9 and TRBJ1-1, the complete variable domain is DSGVTQTPKHLITATGQRVTLRCSPRSGDLSVYWYQQSLDQGLQFLIQYYNGEERAKGNILERFSAQQFPDLHSELNLSSLELGDSALYFCASSVDRRTEAFFGQGTRLTVV.

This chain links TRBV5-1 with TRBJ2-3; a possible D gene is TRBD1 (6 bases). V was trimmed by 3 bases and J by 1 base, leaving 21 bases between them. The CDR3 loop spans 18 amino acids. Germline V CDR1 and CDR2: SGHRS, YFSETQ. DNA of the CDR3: TGCGCCAGCAGCTCTCCCCCAGGTCAAAACAGGGGCACAGATACGCAGTATTTT. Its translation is CASSSPPGQNRGTDTQYF.

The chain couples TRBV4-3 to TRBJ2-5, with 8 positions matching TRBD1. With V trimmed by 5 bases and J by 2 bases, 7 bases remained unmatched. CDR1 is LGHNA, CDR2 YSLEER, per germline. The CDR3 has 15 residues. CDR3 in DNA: TGCGCCAGCAGCGAAATCAGGGGGCGGCAAGAGACCCAGTACTTC. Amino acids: CASSEIRGRQETQYF.

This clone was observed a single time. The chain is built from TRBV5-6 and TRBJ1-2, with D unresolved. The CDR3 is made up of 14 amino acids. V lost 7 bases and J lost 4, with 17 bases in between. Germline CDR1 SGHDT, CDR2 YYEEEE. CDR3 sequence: CASLGRGGGYGYTF. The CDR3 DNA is TGTGCCAGCCTTGGTCGGGGAGGCGGCTATGGCTACACCTTC.

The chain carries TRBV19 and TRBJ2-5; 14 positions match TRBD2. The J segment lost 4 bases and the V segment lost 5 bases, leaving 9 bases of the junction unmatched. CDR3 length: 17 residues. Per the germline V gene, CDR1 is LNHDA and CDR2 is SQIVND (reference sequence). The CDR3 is CASSVGLAGGLGETQYF. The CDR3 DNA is TGTGCCAGTAGTGTAGGACTAGCGGGAGGATTGGGAGAGACCCAGTACTTC.

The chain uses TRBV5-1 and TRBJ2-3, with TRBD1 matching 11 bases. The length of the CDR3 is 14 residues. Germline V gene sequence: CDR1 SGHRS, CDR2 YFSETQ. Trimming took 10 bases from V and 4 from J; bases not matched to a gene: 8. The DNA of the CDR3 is TGCGCCTCGCGCCGGACAGGGGGCGCAGATACGCAGTATTTT. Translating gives CASRRTGGADTQYF.

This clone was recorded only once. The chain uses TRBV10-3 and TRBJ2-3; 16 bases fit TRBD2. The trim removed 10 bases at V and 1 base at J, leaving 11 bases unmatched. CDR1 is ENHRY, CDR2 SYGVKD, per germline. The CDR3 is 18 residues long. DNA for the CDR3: TGTGCCACCACGCGCGCAGGGACTAGCGGGGGGGGCACAGATACGCAGTATTTT. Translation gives CATTRAGTSGGGTDTQYF.

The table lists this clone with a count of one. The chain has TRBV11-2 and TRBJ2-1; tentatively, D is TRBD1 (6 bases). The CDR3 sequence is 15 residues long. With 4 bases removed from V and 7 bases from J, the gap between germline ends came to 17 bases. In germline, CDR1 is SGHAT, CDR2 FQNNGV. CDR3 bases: TGTGCCAGCAGCTCTCCCATCAGGGGTCGGAATGAGCAGTTCTTC. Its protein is CASSSPIRGRNEQFF.

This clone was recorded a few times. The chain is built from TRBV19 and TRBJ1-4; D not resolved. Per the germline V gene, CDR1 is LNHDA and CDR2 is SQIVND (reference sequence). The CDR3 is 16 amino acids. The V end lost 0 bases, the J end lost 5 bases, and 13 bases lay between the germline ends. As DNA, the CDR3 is TGTGCCAGTAGTATAGATGGAGGCAGGTGGAATGAAAAACTGTTTTTT. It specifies CASSIDGGRWNEKLFF. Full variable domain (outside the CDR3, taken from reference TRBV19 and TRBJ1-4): DGGITQSPKYLFRKEGQNVTLSCEQNLNHDAMYWYRQDPGQGLRLIYYSQIVNDFQKGDIAEGYSVSREKKESFPLTVTSAQKNPTAFYLCASSIDGGRWNEKLFFGSGTQLSVL.

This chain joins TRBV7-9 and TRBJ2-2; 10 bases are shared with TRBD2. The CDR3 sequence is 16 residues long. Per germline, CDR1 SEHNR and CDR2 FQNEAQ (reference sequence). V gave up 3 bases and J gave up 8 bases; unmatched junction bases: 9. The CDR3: CASSFTSGILSGELFF. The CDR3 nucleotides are TGTGCCAGCAGCTTCACTAGCGGGATTTTGTCTGGGGAGCTGTTTTTT.

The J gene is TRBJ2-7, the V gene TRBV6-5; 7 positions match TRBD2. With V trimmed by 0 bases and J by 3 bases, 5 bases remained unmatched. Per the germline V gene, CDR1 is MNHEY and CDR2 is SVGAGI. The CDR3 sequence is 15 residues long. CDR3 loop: CASSYSGGGSYEQYF. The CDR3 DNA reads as TGTGCCAGCAGTTACTCGGGGGGGGGAAGCTACGAGCAGTACTTC.

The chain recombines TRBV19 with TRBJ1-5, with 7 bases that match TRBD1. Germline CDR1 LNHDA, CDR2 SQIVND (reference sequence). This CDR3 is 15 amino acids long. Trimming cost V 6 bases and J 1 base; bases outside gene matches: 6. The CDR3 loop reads CASRRQGSSNQPQHF. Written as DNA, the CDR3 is TGTGCCAGTAGAAGACAGGGAAGCAGCAATCAGCCCCAGCATTTT. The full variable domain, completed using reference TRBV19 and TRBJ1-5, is DGGITQSPKYLFRKEGQNVTLSCEQNLNHDAMYWYRQDPGQGLRLIYYSQIVNDFQKGDIAEGYSVSREKKESFPLTVTSAQKNPTAFYLCASRRQGSSNQPQHFGDGTRLSIL.

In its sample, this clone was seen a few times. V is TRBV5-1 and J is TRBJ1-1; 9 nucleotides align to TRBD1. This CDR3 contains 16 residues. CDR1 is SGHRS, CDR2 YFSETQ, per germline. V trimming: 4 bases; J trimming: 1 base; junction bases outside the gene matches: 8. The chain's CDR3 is CASSGQQGARNTEAFF. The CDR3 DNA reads TGCGCCAGCAGCGGGCAACAGGGGGCGCGGAACACTGAAGCTTTCTTT.

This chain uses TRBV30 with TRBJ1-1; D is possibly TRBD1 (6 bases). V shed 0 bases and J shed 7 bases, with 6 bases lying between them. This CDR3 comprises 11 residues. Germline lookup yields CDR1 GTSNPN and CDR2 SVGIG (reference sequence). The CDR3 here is CAWSVQGEAFF. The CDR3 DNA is TGTGCCTGGAGTGTACAGGGTGAAGCTTTCTTT.

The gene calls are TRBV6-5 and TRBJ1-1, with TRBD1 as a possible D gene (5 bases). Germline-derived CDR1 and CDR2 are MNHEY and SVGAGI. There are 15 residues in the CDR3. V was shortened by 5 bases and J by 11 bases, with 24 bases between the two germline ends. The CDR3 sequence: CASSREVWGQGGAFF. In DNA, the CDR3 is TGTGCCAGCAGTCGAGAGGTCTGGGGCCAGGGAGGGGCTTTCTTT.

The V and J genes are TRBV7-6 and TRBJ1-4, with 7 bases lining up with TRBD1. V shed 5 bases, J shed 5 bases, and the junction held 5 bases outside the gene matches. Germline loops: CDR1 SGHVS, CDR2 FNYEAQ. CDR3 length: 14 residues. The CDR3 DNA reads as TGTGCCAGCAGCCTGGGACAGATAAATGAAAAACTGTTTTTT. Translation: CASSLGQINEKLFF.

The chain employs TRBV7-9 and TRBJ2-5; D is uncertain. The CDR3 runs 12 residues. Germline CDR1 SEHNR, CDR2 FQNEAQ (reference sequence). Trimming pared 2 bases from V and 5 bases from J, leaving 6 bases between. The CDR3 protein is CASSLSRETQYF. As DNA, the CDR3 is TGTGCCAGCAGCTTAAGCCGGGAGACCCAGTACTTC.

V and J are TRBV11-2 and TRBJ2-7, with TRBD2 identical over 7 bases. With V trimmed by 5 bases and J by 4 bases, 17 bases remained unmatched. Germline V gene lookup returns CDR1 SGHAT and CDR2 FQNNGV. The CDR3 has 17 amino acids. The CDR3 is CASSPRLSGVVAYEQYF. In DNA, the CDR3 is TGTGCCAGCAGCCCCCGCCTCAGCGGGGTCGTTGCTTACGAGCAGTACTTC.

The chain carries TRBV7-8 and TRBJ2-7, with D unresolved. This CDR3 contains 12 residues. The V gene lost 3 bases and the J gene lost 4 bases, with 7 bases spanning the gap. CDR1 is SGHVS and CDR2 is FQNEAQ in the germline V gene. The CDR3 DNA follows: TGTGCCAGCAGCTTCAGACTGTACGAGCAGTACTTC. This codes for CASSFRLYEQYF. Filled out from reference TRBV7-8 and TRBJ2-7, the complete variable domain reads GAGVSQSPRYKVAKRGQDVALRCDPISGHVSLFWYQQALGQGPEFLTYFQNEAQLDKSGLPSDRFFAERPEGSVSTLKIQRTQQEDSAVYLCASSFRLYEQYFGPGTRLTVT.

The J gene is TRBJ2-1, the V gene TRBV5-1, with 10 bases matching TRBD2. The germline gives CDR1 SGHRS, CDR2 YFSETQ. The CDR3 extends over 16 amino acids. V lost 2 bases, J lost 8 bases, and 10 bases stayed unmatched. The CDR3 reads CASSFRVSGGRDEQFF. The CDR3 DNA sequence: TGCGCCAGCAGCTTCCGTGTTAGCGGGGGGCGGGATGAGCAGTTCTTC.

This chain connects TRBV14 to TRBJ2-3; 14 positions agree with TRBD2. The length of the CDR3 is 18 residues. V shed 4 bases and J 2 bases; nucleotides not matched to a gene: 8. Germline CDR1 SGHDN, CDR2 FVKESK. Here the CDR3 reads CASSPVGTSGSNTDTQYF. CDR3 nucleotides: TGTGCCAGCAGCCCGGTGGGGACTAGCGGGAGTAACACAGATACGCAGTATTTT.

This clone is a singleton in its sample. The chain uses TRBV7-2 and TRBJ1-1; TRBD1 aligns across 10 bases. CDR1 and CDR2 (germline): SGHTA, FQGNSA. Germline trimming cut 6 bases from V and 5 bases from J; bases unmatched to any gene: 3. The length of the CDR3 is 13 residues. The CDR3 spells CASRGQGETEAFF. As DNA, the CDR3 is TGTGCCAGCAGAGGACAGGGGGAAACTGAAGCTTTCTTT.

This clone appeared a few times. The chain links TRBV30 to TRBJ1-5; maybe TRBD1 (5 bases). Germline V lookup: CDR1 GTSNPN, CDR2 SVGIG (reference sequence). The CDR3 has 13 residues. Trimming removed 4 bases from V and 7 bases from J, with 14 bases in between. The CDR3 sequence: CAWTEGLIQPQHF. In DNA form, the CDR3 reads TGTGCCTGGACCGAGGGACTCATCCAGCCCCAGCATTTT.

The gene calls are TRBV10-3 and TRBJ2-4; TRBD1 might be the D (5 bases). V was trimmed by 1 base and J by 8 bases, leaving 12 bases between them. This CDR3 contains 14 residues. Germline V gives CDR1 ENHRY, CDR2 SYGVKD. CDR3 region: CAISEFQGGYIQYF. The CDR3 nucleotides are TGTGCCATCAGTGAGTTCCAGGGCGGATACATTCAGTACTTC.